This T cell receptor (beta chain) was captured by sequencing in a study of T-cell memory formation after mild COVID-19. Study-wide results and limits: There was a balanced CD4/CD8 profile in clones contracting day 15 to 85, and later expanders leaned CD4+.

Using its own MiXCR run on the 5' RACE reads, TCRdb lists one record per CDR3 protein. This table holds more than 100,000 distinct CDR3 sequences, 15% to 20% found once. Germline CDR1 MNHEY, CDR2 SVGEGT. The CDR3 runs 13 residues. The V gene lost 2 bases and the J gene lost 4 bases, with 8 bases spanning the gap. As concerns this clonotype: Antigen: not known.

The V gene is TRBV6-2 or TRBV6-3, the J gene TRBJ1-2; no reliable D call. The sequenced sample consisted of PBMCs or a T cell subset sorted from them (not recorded which). The receptor was isolated from a man between 18 and 35 years old who had mild COVID-19 (a few samples of this study predate the infection). Cell type and time point are not known. The CDR3 here is CASSYPVLYGYTF. CDR3 bases: TGTGCCAGCAGTTACCCAGTTCTCTATGGCTACACCTTC.